This TCR beta chain was obtained from a study of T cell responses to AZD1222 COVID-19 vaccine. Whole-study findings and limits: Donors were largely white British and mainly female; clonal diversity was possibly underestimated. Spike regions recognized by vaccine-associated CD4 TCRs spanned the protein, led by 160-218 and 743-854. The peak T cell response came first, and repertoires were sampled only after it.

The CDR3 consists of 14 residues. The junction had 3 bases not matched to a gene; V was cut back by 6 bases and J by 5 bases. Germline V CDR1 and CDR2: LNHDA, SQIVND (reference sequence). Method: immunoSEQ multiplex PCR; TCRdb's copy keeps in-frame clones and lacks some. Of over 100,000 clones in the sample, about 88% were seen once. For this clone: Its target is unknown.

The sample in question was peripheral blood, obtained on day 0 of AZD1222 vaccination. The receptor comes from an adult in good health. The V gene is TRBV19, the J gene TRBJ2-1; 11 bases fit TRBD2. The CDR3: CASSVAGGNNEQFF. CDR3 nucleotide sequence: TGTGCCAGTAGCGTAGCGGGAGGGAACAATGAGCAGTTCTTC.